A selection of T cell receptor beta chains follows, all from one sample in a study of T cells in Graves' hyperthyroidism and ophthalmopathy. One entry per CDR3 protein, called by TCRdb with MiXCR from the multiplex PCR reads. Seen here are 450,000 to 700,000 distinct CDR3 sequences, 35% to 55% observed once, and the top ten hold approximately 7.5%. Sequencing was done on a sample of peripheral blood or thyroid tissue (not recorded which). All receptors derive from a young woman with Graves' hyperthyroidism. Each CDR3 is given with its conserved first and last residue. Each record gives: D gene, clone size, J gene, V gene, CDR3 protein, CDR3 DNA. A D gene is named only where the DNA matches it firmly. The listing skips clone size in some rows; elsewhere it reads once, few, many or a size class.

>NA|many|TRBJ1-4|TRBV9
CASSVATRPGEKLFF
TGTGCCAGCAGCGTAGCTACGAGGCCTGGGGAAAAACTGTTTTTT
>TRBD1|NA|TRBJ1-5|TRBV7-8
CASSLYGTGGTNQPQHF
TGTGCCAGCAGCCTGTACGGGACAGGGGGTACGAATCAGCCCCAGCATTTT
>NA|many|TRBJ2-7|TRBV4-2
CASSQGAGPPTEQYF
TGTGCCAGCAGCCAAGGGGCAGGCCCCCCTACGGAGCAGTACTTC
>TRBD1|NA|TRBJ1-5|TRBV10-3
CAISEEGTAYPKAQHF
TGTGCCATCAGTGAAGAAGGGACAGCCTACCCCAAAGCCCAGCATTTT
>NA|many|TRBJ2-7|TRBV13
CASSTQSGLSYEQYF
TGTGCCAGCAGCACCCAAAGCGGACTCTCCTACGAGCAGTACTTC
>NA|few|TRBJ2-7|TRBV6-5
CASSPDHYEQYF
TGTGCCAGCAGTCCGGACCACTACGAGCAGTACTTC
>TRBD1|NA|TRBJ2-5|TRBV6-1
CASTSTGRRETQYF
TGTGCCAGCACTTCGACAGGGCGCCGAGAGACCCAGTACTTC
>NA|many|TRBJ2-7|TRBV5-6
CASSFGGGRRYEQYF
TGTGCCAGCAGCTTCGGAGGGGGGCGCCGCTACGAGCAGTACTTC
>NA|many|TRBJ1-1|TRBV19
CASRRQSEAFF
TGTGCCAGTCGGAGGCAGTCTGAAGCTTTCTTT
>NA|NA|TRBJ2-7|TRBV7-9
CASSSPGSLLEQYF
TGTGCCAGCAGCTCGCCCGGCAGCTTGCTGGAGCAGTACTTC
>NA|NA|TRBJ2-1|TRBV7-3
CASSLTPDGSYNEQFF
TGTGCCAGCAGCTTAACTCCCGACGGGTCCTACAATGAGCAGTTCTTC
>TRBD1|once|TRBJ1-2|TRBV25-1
CASSKSLGQGSGGYTF
TGTGCCAGCAGTAAATCTCTAGGACAGGGGTCTGGTGGCTACACCTTC
>NA|NA|TRBJ1-5|TRBV10-3
CAINSGASVDQPQHF
TGTGCCATCAACTCTGGGGCCAGTGTGGATCAGCCCCAGCATTTT
>NA|many|TRBJ1-2|TRBV12-3/TRBV12-4
CASPQPGIAPGYTF
TGTGCCAGCCCCCAACCAGGGATAGCCCCTGGCTACACCTTC
>TRBD1|many|TRBJ1-1|TRBV6-6
CASKPGQGLVVTEAFF
TGTGCCAGCAAACCGGGACAGGGGTTGGTGGTAACTGAAGCTTTCTTT
>NA|many|TRBJ2-6|TRBV7-9
CASSSRGFGANVLTF
TGTGCCAGCAGCTCCAGGGGCTTTGGGGCCAACGTCCTGACTTTC
>TRBD1|few|TRBJ1-1|TRBV11-3
CASSRPLQGASTEAFF
TGTGCCAGCAGCCGACCCCTACAGGGGGCTTCAACTGAAGCTTTCTTT
>NA|NA|TRBJ2-7|TRBV24-1
CATSDATGLYNEQYF
TGTGCCACCAGTGATGCGACTGGATTGTACAATGAGCAGTACTTC
>NA|NA|TRBJ1-1|TRBV2
CANRDMNTEAFF
TGTGCTAACAGGGATATGAACACTGAAGCTTTCTTT
>NA|many|TRBJ2-5|TRBV12-5
CASGLETQYF
TGTGCTAGTGGTTTGGAGACCCAGTACTTC